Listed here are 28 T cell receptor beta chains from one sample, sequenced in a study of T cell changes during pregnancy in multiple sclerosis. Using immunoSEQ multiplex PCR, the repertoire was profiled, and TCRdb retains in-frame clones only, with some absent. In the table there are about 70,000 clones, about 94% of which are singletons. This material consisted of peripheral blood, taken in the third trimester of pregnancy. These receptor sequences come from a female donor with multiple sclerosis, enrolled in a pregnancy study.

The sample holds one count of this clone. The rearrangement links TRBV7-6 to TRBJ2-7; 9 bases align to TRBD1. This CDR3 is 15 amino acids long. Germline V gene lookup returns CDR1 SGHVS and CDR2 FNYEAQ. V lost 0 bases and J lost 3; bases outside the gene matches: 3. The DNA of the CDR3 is TGTGCCAGCAGCTTAGCGGGACAGGGTTTCTACGAGCAGTACTTC. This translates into CASSLAGQGFYEQYF.

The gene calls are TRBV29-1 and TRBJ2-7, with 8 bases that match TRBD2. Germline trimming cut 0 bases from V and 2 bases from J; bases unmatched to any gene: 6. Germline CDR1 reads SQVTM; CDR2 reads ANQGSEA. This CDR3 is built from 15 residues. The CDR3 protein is CSVEDRGSGAYEQYF. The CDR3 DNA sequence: TGCAGCGTTGAAGATCGGGGTAGCGGGGCCTACGAGCAGTACTTC.

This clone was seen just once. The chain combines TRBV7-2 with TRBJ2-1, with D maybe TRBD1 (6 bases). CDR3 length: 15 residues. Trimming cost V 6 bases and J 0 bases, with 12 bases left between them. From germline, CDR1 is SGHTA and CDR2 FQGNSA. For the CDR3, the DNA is TGTGCCAGCAGTCTACTAGGGGGCTCCTACAATGAGCAGTTCTTC. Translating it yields CASSLLGGSYNEQFF.

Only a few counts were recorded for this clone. The CDR3: CASRDNKITYEQYF. The CDR3 DNA sequence: TGTGCCAGTAGAGACAACAAGATCACCTACGAGCAGTACTTC. This rearrangement joins TRBV19 to TRBJ2-7, with no clear D. CDR1 is LNHDA, CDR2 SQIVND, per germline (reference sequence). The V gene lost 6 bases and the J gene lost 2 bases, with 14 bases spanning the gap. The CDR3 has 14 amino acids. The full variable domain, in which reference TRBV19 and TRBJ2-7 provide the parts outside the CDR3, is DGGITQSPKYLFRKEGQNVTLSCEQNLNHDAMYWYRQDPGQGLRLIYYSQIVNDFQKGDIAEGYSVSREKKESFPLTVTSAQKNPTAFYLCASRDNKITYEQYFGPGTRLTVT.

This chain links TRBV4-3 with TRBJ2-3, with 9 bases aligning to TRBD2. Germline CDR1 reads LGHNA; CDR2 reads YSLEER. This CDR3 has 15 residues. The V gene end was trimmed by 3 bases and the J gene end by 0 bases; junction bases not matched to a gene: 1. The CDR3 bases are TGCGCCAGCAGCCAGCGGGGGGGGAGCACAGATACGCAGTATTTT. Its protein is CASSQRGGSTDTQYF.

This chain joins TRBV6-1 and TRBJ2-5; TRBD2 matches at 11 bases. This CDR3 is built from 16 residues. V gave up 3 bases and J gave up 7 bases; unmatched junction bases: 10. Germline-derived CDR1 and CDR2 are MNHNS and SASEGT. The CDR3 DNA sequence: TGTGCCAGCAGTGATTTGGCTAGCGGGGGGCCCTGGACCCAGTACTTC. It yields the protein CASSDLASGGPWTQYF.

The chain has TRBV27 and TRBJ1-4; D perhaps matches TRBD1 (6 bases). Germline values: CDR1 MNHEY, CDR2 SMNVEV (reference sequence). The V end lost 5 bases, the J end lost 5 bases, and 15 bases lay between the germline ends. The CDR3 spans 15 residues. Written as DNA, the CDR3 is TGTGCCAGCAGTCGATCAGGGGTCCTAAATGAAAAACTGTTTTTT. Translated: CASSRSGVLNEKLFF.

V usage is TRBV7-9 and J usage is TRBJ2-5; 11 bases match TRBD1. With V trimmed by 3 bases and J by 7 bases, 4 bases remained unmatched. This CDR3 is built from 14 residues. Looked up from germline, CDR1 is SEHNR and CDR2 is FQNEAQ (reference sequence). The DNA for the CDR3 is TGTGCCAGCAGCTTGGTGGGGACAGGGGGGACCCAGTACTTC. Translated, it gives CASSLVGTGGTQYF.

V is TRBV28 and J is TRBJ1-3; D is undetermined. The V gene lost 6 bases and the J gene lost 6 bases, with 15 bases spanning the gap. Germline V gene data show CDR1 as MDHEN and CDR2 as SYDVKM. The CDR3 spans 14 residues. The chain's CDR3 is CASREHRPENTIYF. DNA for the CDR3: TGTGCCAGCAGGGAGCACCGGCCCGAAAACACCATATATTTT.

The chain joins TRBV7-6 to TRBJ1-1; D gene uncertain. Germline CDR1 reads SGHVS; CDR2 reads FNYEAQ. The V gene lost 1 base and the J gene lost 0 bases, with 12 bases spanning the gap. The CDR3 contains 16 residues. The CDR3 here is CASSLGSVLMNTEAFF. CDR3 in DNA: TGTGCCAGCAGCTTAGGGTCGGTCCTCATGAACACTGAAGCTTTCTTT.

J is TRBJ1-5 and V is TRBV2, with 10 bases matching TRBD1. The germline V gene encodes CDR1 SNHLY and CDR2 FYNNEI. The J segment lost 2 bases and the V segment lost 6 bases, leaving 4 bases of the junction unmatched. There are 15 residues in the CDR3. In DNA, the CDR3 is TGTGCCAGCAGCGACAGGGGGCTTGGCAATCAGCCCCAGCATTTT. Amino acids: CASSDRGLGNQPQHF.

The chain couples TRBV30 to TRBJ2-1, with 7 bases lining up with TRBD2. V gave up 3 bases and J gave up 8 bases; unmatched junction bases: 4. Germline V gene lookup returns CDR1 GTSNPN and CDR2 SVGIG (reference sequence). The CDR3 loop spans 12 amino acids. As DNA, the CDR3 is TGTGCCTGGAGACCGCGGGGGTATGAGCAGTTCTTC. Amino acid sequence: CAWRPRGYEQFF.

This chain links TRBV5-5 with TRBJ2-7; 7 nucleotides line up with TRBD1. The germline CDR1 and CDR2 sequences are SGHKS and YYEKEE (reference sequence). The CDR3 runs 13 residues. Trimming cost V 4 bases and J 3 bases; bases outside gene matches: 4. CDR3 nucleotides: TGTGCCAGCAGCGGACAGGCTTACTACGAGCAGTACTTC. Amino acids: CASSGQAYYEQYF.

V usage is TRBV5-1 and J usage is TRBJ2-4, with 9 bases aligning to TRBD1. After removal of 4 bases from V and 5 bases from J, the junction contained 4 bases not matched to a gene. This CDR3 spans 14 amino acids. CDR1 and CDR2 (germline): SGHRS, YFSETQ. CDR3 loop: CASSPTGGQNIQYF. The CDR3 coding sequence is TGCGCCAGCAGCCCCACAGGGGGCCAAAACATTCAGTACTTC.

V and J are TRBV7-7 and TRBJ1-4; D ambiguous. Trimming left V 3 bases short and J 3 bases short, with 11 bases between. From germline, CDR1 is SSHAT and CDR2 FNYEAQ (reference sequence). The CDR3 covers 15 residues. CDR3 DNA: TGTGCCAGCAGCTTTTCGCGATCCCCTAATGAAAAACTGTTTTTT. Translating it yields CASSFSRSPNEKLFF.

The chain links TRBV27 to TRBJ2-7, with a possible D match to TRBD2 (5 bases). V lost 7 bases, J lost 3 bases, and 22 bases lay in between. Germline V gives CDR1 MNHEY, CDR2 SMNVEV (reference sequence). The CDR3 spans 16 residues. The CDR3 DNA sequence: TGTGCCAGCAACCCCCTGAGGGCCTACCCCCTCTACGAGCAGTACTTC. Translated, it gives CASNPLRAYPLYEQYF.

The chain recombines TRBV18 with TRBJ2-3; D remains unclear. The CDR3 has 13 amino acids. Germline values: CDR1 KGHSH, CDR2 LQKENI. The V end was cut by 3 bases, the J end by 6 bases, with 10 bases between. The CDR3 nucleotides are TGTGCCAGCTCACCCCCATTGCGGGATACGCAGTATTTT. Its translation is CASSPPLRDTQYF.

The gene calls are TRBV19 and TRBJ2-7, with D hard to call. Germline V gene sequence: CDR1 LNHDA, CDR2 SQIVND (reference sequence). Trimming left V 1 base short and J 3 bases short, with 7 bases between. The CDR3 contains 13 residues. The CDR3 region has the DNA TGTGCCAGTAGTATAGGAGTGATCTACGAGCAGTACTTC. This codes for CASSIGVIYEQYF.

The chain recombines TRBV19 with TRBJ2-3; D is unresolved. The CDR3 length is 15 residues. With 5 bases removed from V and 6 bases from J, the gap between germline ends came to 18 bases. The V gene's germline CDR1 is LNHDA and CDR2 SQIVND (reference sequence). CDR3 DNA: TGTGCCAGTAGTTTCACTTCGCAGGTCCCGGATACGCAGTATTTT. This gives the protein CASSFTSQVPDTQYF. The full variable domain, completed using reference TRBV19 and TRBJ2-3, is DGGITQSPKYLFRKEGQNVTLSCEQNLNHDAMYWYRQDPGQGLRLIYYSQIVNDFQKGDIAEGYSVSREKKESFPLTVTSAQKNPTAFYLCASSFTSQVPDTQYFGPGTRLTVL.

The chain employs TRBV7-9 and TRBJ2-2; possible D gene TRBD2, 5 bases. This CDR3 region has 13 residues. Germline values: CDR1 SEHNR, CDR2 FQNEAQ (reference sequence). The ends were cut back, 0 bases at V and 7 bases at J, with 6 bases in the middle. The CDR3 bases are TGTGCCAGCAGCTTAGCGCGGGTCGGGGAGCTGTTTTTT. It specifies CASSLARVGELFF.

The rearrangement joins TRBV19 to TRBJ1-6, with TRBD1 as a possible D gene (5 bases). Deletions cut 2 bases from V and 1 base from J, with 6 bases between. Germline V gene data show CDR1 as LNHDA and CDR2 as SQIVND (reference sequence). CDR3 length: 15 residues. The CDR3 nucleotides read TGTGCCAGTAGTATACAGGGATCCTATAATTCACCCCTCCACTTT. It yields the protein CASSIQGSYNSPLHF.

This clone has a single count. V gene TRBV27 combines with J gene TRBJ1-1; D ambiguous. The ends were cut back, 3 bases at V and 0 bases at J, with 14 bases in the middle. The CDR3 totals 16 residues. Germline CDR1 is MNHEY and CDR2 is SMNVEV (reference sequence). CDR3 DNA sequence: TGTGCCAGCAGTTTCCGGCTGGGGAGGATGAACACTGAAGCTTTCTTT. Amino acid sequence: CASSFRLGRMNTEAFF.

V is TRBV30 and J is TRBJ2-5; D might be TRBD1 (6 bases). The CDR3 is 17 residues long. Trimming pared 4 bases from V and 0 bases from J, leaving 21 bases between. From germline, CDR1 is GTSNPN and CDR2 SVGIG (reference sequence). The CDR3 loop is CAWMGARGTMYQETQYF. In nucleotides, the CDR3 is TGTGCCTGGATGGGAGCCAGGGGCACAATGTACCAAGAGACCCAGTACTTC.

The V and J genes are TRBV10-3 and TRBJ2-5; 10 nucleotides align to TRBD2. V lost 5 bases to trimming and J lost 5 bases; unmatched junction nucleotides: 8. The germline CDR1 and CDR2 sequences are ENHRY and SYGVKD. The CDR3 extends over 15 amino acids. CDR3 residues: CAISFQAGGPETQYF. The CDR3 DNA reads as TGTGCCATCAGTTTTCAAGCGGGGGGGCCCGAGACCCAGTACTTC.

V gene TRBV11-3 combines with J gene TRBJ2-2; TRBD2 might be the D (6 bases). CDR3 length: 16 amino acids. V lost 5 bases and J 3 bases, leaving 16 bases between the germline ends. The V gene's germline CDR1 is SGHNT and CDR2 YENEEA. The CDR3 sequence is CASSLHLGGYTGELFF. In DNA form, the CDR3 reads TGTGCCAGCAGCCTCCACCTCGGAGGGTACACCGGGGAGCTGTTTTTT.

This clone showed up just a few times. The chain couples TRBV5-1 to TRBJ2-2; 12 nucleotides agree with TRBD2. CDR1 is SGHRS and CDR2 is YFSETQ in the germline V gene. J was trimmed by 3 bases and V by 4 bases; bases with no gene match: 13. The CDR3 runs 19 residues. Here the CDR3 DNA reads TGCGCCAGCAGCGCAGGATCTAGCGGGGGGGCCTTTGACACCGGGGAGCTGTTTTTT. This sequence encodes CASSAGSSGGAFDTGELFF.

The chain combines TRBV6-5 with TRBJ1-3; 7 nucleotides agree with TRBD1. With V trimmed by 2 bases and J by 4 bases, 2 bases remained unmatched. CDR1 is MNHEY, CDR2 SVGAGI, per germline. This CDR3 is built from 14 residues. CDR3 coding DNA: TGTGCCAGCAGTTACCAGGGGGGCGGAAACACCATATATTTT. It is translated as CASSYQGGGNTIYF.

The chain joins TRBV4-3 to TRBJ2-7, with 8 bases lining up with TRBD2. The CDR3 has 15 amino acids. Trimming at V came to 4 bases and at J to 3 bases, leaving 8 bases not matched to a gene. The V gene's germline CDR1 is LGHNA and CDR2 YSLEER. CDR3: CASSPSSSGHYEQYF. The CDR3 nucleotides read TGCGCCAGCAGCCCATCCTCTAGCGGGCACTACGAGCAGTACTTC.